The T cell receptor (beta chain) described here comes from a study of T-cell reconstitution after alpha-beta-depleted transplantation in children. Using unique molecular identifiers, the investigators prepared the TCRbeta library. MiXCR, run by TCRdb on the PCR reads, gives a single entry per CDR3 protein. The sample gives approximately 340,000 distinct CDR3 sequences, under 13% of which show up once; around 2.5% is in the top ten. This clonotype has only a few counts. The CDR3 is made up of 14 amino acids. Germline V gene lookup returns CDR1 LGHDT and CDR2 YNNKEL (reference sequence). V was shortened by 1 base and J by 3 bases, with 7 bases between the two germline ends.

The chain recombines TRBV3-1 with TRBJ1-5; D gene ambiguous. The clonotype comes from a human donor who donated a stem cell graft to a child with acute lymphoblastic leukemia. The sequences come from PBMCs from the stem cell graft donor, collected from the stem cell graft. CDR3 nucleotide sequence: TGTGCCAGCAGCCAAGGCCTTTTCAATCAGCCCCAGCATTTT. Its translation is CASSQGLFNQPQHF.